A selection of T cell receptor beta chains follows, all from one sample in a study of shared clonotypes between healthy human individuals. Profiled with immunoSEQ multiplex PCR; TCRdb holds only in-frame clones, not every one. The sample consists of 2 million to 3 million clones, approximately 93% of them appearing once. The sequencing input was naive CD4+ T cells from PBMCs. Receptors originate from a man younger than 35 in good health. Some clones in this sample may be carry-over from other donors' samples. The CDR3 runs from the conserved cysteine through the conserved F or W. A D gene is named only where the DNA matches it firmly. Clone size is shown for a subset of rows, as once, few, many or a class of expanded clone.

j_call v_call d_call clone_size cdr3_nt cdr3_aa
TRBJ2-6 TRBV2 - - TGTGCCACAGCCGGGTCCTTCTTATCTGGGGCCAACGTCCTGACTTTC CATAGSFLSGANVLTF
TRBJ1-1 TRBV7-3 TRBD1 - TGTGCCAGCAGCCTGACAGGGTACACTGAAGCTTTCTTT CASSLTGYTEAFF
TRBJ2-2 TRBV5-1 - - TGCGCCAGCAGCTTGGGGGGCCCAGACACCGGGGAGCTGTTTTTT CASSLGGPDTGELFF
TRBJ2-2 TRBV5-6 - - TGTGCCAGCAGCTCCACAGGGAACACCGGGGAGCTGTTTTTT CASSSTGNTGELFF
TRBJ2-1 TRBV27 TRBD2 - TGTGCCAGCAGTCCCGGACTAGCGCATTTGGGTGAGCAGTTCTTC CASSPGLAHLGEQFF
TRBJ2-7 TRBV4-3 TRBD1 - TGCGCCAGCAGCCAAGGGGACAGGGACTACGAGCAGTACTTC CASSQGDRDYEQYF
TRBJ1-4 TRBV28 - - TGTGCCAGCGCCCTAGATGAAAAACTGTTTTTT CASALDEKLFF
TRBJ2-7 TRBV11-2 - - TGTGCCAGCAGCCCGCAGGGTGTTGGCTACGAGCAGTACTTC CASSPQGVGYEQYF
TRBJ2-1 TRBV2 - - TGTGCCAGCAGTGAGTCTGGCGCTACATACAATGAGCAGTTCTTC CASSESGATYNEQFF
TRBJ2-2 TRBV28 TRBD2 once TGTGCCAGCAGTTACCCCGGACTAGCGGGAGGAGGGGGCGGGGAGCTGTTTTTT CASSYPGLAGGGGGELFF
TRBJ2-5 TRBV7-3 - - TGTGCCAGCAGCTTAAGCGGGGCCGTCAGCGAGACCCAGTACTTC CASSLSGAVSETQYF
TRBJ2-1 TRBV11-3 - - TGTGCCAGCAGCTTAGGCCAGGGGTCCTACAATGAGCAGTTCTTC CASSLGQGSYNEQFF
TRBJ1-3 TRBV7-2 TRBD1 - TGTGCCAGCAGCTTATCGACAGGGACAGGAAACACCATATATTTT CASSLSTGTGNTIYF
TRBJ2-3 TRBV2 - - TGTGCCAGCAGGCCGACCTACACAGATACGCAGTATTTT CASRPTYTDTQYF
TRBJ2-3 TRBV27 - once TGTGCCAGCAGTCTCTACCGGAGAGGGGCGAGCACAGATACGCAGTATTTT CASSLYRRGASTDTQYF
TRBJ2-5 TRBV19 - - TGTGCCAGTGGGGGCCAGGGGTTGAAGACCCAGTACTTC CASGGQGLKTQYF
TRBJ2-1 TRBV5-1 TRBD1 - TGCGCCAGCAGCTCGACAGGGAGCTCCTACAATGAGCAGTTCTTC CASSSTGSSYNEQFF
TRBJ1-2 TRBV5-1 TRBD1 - TGCGCCAGCAGCTTGGCGGGCTTGAGGACAGGGAATTATGGCTACACCTTC CASSLAGLRTGNYGYTF
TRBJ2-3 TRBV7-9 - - TGTGCCAGCAGCCCGAGGAGGGCCCGACGCACAGATACGCAGTATTTT CASSPRRARRTDTQYF
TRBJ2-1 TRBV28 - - TGTGCCAGCAGTCCCCCCGGAAGGGGGGGTCCCTACAATGAGCAGTTCTTC CASSPPGRGGPYNEQFF
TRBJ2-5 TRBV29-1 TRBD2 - TGCAGCGTTGGGTCTAGCGGGTTCCACAGAGAGACCCAGTACTTC CSVGSSGFHRETQYF
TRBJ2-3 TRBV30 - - TGTGCCTGGAGTGTGGGAGATACGCAGTATTTT CAWSVGDTQYF
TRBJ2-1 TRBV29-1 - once TGCAGCGGGAGGGGGCGAGGAGGCTACAATGAGCAGTTCTTC CSGRGRGGYNEQFF
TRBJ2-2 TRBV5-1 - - TGCGCCAGCAGCTTGCCTGGGGGAGGCGCGAACACCGGGGAGCTGTTTTTT CASSLPGGGANTGELFF
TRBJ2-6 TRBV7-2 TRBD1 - TGTGCCAGCAGCTTTGGGGACAGAACCCTCTCTGGGGCCAACGTCCTGACTTTC CASSFGDRTLSGANVLTF
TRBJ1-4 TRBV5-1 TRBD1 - TGCGCCAGCAGCTTCGGGTCGGGACAGTATGAAAAACTGTTTTTT CASSFGSGQYEKLFF
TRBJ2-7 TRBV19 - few TGTGCCAGTAGCCTCCTGGGAGGGGGCTACGAGCAGTACTTC CASSLLGGGYEQYF
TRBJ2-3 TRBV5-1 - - TGCGCCAGCAGCTTGGTGTCAGACGAAGATACGCAGTATTTT CASSLVSDEDTQYF
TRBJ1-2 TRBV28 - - TGTGCCAGCAGTTTATCGACAGGCTACACCTTC CASSLSTGYTF
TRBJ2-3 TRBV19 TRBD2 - TGTGCCAGTAGAGCGGGGTCTAGCACAGATACGCAGTATTTT CASRAGSSTDTQYF
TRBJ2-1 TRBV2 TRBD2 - TGTGCCAGCAGTGAAGCGGCTAGCGGGAGCAATGAGCAGTTCTTC CASSEAASGSNEQFF
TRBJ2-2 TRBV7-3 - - TGTGCCAGCAGCTCCGGACAGCCGACCGGGGAGCTGTTTTTT CASSSGQPTGELFF
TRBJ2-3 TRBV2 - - TGTGCCAGCAGTGAAAGGGGGCGGGAGAACGCAGATACGCAGTATTTT CASSERGRENADTQYF
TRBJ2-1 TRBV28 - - TGTGCCAGCAGTTTTTTCACTTCCAATGAGCAGTTCTTC CASSFFTSNEQFF
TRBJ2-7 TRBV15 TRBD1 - TGTGCCACCAGCAGAGGGGGACAGGGGGACCACGAGCAGTACTTC CATSRGGQGDHEQYF
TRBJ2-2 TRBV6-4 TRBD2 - TGTGCCAGCAGTGACGGGGCAAGCGGGAGTGCCGGGGAGCTGTTTTTT CASSDGASGSAGELFF
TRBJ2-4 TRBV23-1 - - TGCGCCAGCAGTCACCAGAAAAGGACAGGGGAACTAGCGGGGAACCTAGCCAAAAACATTCAGTACTTC CASSHQKRTGELAGNLAKNIQYF
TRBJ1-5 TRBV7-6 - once TGTGCCAGCAGCAACCGGGGCCAGCCCCAGCATTTT CASSNRGQPQHF
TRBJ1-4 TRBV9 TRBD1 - TGTGCCAGCAGCGCAGGACAGGGAAAACTGTTTTTT CASSAGQGKLFF
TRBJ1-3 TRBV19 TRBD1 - TGTGCCAGTAGTCGGAGCGAGGGGGCAATTGGAAACACCATATATTTT CASSRSEGAIGNTIYF
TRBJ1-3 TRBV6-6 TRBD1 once TGTGCCAGCAGAGTCGACAGGGCCCGGGCTGGAAACACCATATATTTT CASRVDRARAGNTIYF
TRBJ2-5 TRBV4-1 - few TGCGCCAGCAGCCAAGATATCACGGCCCCCGGGGCCCAGTACTTC CASSQDITAPGAQYF
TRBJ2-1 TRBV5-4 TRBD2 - TGTGCCAGCAGCTTCACTAGCGGGAGCGGGGAGCAGTTCTTC CASSFTSGSGEQFF
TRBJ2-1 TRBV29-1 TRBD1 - TGCAGCGGGACAGGGACAGGGGTGAGGGGTCGGGGTTACAATGAGCAGTTCTTC CSGTGTGVRGRGYNEQFF